What follows is one T cell receptor (beta chain) and its context. Its antigen is unknown. This record comes from a study of cytotoxic CD8 clonotypes in ibrutinib-treated CLL. Turning to the study itself: Partial responders around 24, complete 2; around twelve progressed and 14 stayed in remission by median approximately 5.5 years. Samples averaged approximately 240,000 productive templates and around 91,000 productive rearrangements. Findings of the study overall: Clonality increased at ibrutinib response, then returned toward baseline at progression. At the start, clonality exceeded age-matched healthy donors and followed circulating CD8+ T-cell counts.

The data were produced by immunoSEQ multiplex PCR, yet TCRdb's version contains in-frame clones alone and is incomplete. Of some 150,000 clones listed, 77% were seen once; the top ten hold 28%. Per germline, CDR1 SGHDN and CDR2 FVKESK. The CDR3 has 16 residues. V trimming: 7 bases; J trimming: 1 base; junction bases outside the gene matches: 11. The chain is built from TRBV14 and TRBJ2-7; the match to TRBD2 covers 9 bases. The sequence came from a human donor with chronic lymphocytic leukemia. This material consisted of PBMCs, taken after 12 months of ibrutinib treatment. In DNA, the CDR3 is TGTGCCAGCACCCCGACTAGCGGCTCCGCATCCTACGAGCAGTACTTC. The encoded protein is CASTPTSGSASYEQYF.